The rows below give T cell receptor beta chains drawn from one sample of a study of sequential checkpoint blockade in melanoma. Clones were sequenced by immunoSEQ multiplex PCR, and TCRdb holds only the in-frame ones, with some missing. The sample shows more than 20,000 clones, about four fifths of them seen only once. The source material was CD8+ T cells sorted from blood (inferred from file names), sampled from a patient given nivolumab and ipilimumab in sequence. These receptors all stem from a human donor with melanoma. The CDR3 runs from the conserved cysteine through the conserved F or W. Fields, in order: clone size, V gene, J gene, D gene, CDR3 protein, CDR3 DNA. The D gene is left open where the match is weak. Only part of the rows carry a size: once, few, many, or a class if the clone is expanded.

>-|TRBV28|TRBJ1-5|-
CASSRRGSNQPQHF
TGTGCCAGCAGTCGCAGGGGCAGCAATCAGCCCCAGCATTTT
>-|TRBV9|TRBJ2-2|-
CASSVAFSGELFF
TGTGCCAGCAGCGTAGCTTTCTCCGGGGAGCTGTTTTTT
>-|TRBV30|TRBJ1-1|-
CAWIKRGAVRGTEAFF
TGTGCCTGGATCAAACGGGGGGCGGTCCGGGGCACTGAAGCTTTCTTT
>-|TRBV29-1|TRBJ2-3|TRBD2
CSVQRLAADTDTQYF
TGCAGCGTTCAAAGACTAGCGGCTGACACAGATACGCAGTATTTT
>once|TRBV5-1|TRBJ2-5|TRBD2
CASSGTSVEETQYF
TGCGCCAGCTCCGGGACTAGCGTGGAAGAGACCCAGTACTTC
>-|TRBV6-6|TRBJ1-1|-
CASLHRRTGLNTEAFF
TGTGCCAGCCTACACAGGAGAACAGGATTGAACACTGAAGCTTTCTTT
>-|TRBV7-2|TRBJ1-1|-
CASSFTTNTEAFF
TGTGCCAGCAGCTTCACTACGAACACTGAAGCTTTCTTT
>-|TRBV7-2|TRBJ1-2|TRBD1
CASSLAGAGGNYGYTF
TGTGCCAGCAGCTTAGCGGGAGCAGGGGGTAACTATGGCTACACCTTC
>-|TRBV10-3|TRBJ1-1|-
CAIGSQGNTEAFF
TGTGCCATAGGTAGCCAGGGGAACACTGAAGCTTTCTTT
>-|TRBV6-1|TRBJ2-3|-
CASSERRGITDTQYF
TGTGCCAGCAGTGAACGGAGAGGAATCACAGATACGCAGTATTTT
>-|TRBV6-5|TRBJ1-4|-
CASSYSAGGEKLFF
TGTGCCAGCAGTTACTCGGCAGGAGGGGAAAAACTGTTTTTT
>-|TRBV11-3|TRBJ2-7|-
CASRRTVSYEQYF
TGTGCCAGCAGGAGGACAGTCTCCTACGAGCAGTACTTC
>-|TRBV18|TRBJ2-7|TRBD2
CASSHRRQREDLGYEQYF
TGTGCCAGCTCCCATCGTAGACAGCGGGAGGACCTAGGGTACGAGCAGTACTTC
>few|TRBV5-5|TRBJ1-3|-
CASSPWASSGNTIYF
TGTGCCAGCAGCCCCTGGGCATCCTCTGGAAACACCATATATTTT
>once|TRBV19|TRBJ1-2|TRBD1
CASSIEEGAYGYTF
TGTGCCAGTAGTATAGAGGAGGGGGCCTATGGCTACACCTTC
>-|TRBV6-1|TRBJ1-5|-
CASSGLFGGSSPQHF
TGTGCCAGCAGCGGATTGTTCGGGGGGTCTTCGCCCCAGCATTTT
>-|TRBV6-6|TRBJ2-1|-
CASSYSSGISYNEQFF
TGTGCCAGCAGTTACTCTAGCGGTATCTCCTACAATGAGCAGTTCTTC